A single sample gave rise to the 24 T cell receptor beta chains below, sequenced in a study of OX40 agonist ivuxolimab in advanced cancers. Here immunoSEQ multiplex PCR was the method, and the copy in TCRdb shows in-frame clones only, minus some. The repertoire holds just under 85,000 clones, with approximately 80% as singletons. Sequenced material: CD4+ or CD8+ T cells sorted from blood, taken in a trial of the OX40 agonist ivuxolimab. The receptors derive from an adult with an advanced solid tumor such as melanoma, head and neck, liver or kidney cancer.

A remark on this clone: One junction end does not reproduce the germline sequence, and a read error may be involved. The same CDR3 also results from other DNA sequences found in this sample. The genes are TRBV27 and TRBJ1-2; D is uncertain. From germline, CDR1 is MNHEY and CDR2 SMNVEV (reference sequence). This CDR3 has 15 residues. CDR3 residues: CASSLKSGPEYGYTF. In DNA, the CDR3 is TGTGCCAGCAGTTTAAAGTCCGGGCCTGAATATGGTTACACCTTC.

This sequence joins TRBV5-4 and TRBJ2-5; 7 positions agree with TRBD1. The V gene's germline CDR1 is SGHNT and CDR2 YYREEE (reference sequence). The CDR3 runs to 15 residues. V trimming: 5 bases; J trimming: 5 bases; junction bases outside the gene matches: 12. The CDR3 DNA is TGTGCCAGCAGTCCAGGGGGTCGGAAGGAGGAGACCCAGTACTTC. As protein: CASSPGGRKEETQYF. Complete variable domain (other parts from reference TRBV5-4 and TRBJ2-5): ETGVTQSPTHLIKTRGQQVTLRCSSQSGHNTVSWYQQALGQGPQFIFQYYREEENGRGNFPPRFSGLQFPNYSSELNVNALELDDSALYLCASSPGGRKEETQYFGPGTRLLVL.

The genes are TRBV25-1 and TRBJ1-4, with 7 bases that match TRBD1. Germline V gene lookup returns CDR1 MGHDK and CDR2 SYGVNS. V lost 1 base, J lost 8 bases, and 7 bases stayed unmatched. The CDR3 is made up of 15 amino acids. This chain's CDR3 is CASSESRGLSEKLFF. In nucleotides, the CDR3 is TGTGCCAGCAGTGAATCTAGGGGGCTTAGCGAAAAACTGTTTTTT.

The chain has TRBV9 and TRBJ2-3, with 7 nucleotides matching TRBD2. The trim removed 7 bases at V and 4 bases at J, leaving 9 bases unmatched. Germline-derived CDR1 and CDR2 are SGDLS and YYNGEE. The CDR3 length is 14 residues. CDR3 sequence: CASGAGTTADTQYF. The CDR3 bases are TGTGCCAGCGGGGCAGGGACTACCGCAGATACGCAGTATTTT.

The chain has TRBV18 and TRBJ2-5, with D hard to call. Trimming took 2 bases from V and 3 from J, leaving 7 bases between them. The CDR3 length is 13 residues. The germline CDR1 and CDR2 sequences are KGHSH and LQKENI. The chain's CDR3 is CASSPGLKETQYF. As DNA, the CDR3 is TGTGCCAGCTCACCAGGGTTAAAAGAGACCCAGTACTTC.

The rearrangement uses TRBV4-1 and TRBJ2-2; D is ambiguous. The CDR3 extends over 14 amino acids. V lost 4 bases and J 6 bases, leaving 12 bases between the germline ends. The V gene's germline CDR1 is MGHRA and CDR2 YSYEKL. CDR3 region: CASSPILRSGELFF. CDR3 sequence (DNA): TGCGCCAGCAGCCCGATATTAAGATCCGGGGAGCTGTTTTTT.

The chain has TRBV5-8 and TRBJ1-5; D unresolved. Between the trimmed V and J ends, which lost 3 bases and 2 bases, there was a span of 12 bases. Germline-derived CDR1 and CDR2 are SGHTS and YDEGEE. This CDR3 contains 15 residues. CDR3 in amino acids: CASSSGLTGNQPQHF. The CDR3 DNA follows: TGTGCCAGCAGCTCTGGTTTAACAGGCAATCAGCCCCAGCATTTT.

CDR3 coding DNA: TGTGCCAGTAGTCCGGGACCCGACGGGGTGACCCAGTACTTC. Translated: CASSPGPDGVTQYF. The chain is built from TRBV19 and TRBJ2-5; perhaps D is TRBD1 or TRBD2 (5 bases each). CDR1 and CDR2 (germline): LNHDA, SQIVND (reference sequence). The CDR3 runs to 14 residues. Between the trimmed V and J ends, which lost 5 bases and 7 bases, there was a span of 17 bases.

The V and J genes are TRBV5-5 and TRBJ1-2; no definite D call. From germline, CDR1 is SGHKS and CDR2 YYEKEE (reference sequence). Deletions cut 0 bases from V and 5 bases from J, with 5 bases between. The CDR3 runs 12 residues. CDR3 protein: CASSLAGYGYTF. The CDR3 nucleotides are TGTGCCAGCAGCTTGGCGGGATATGGCTACACCTTC.

The chain joins TRBV6-5 to TRBJ2-1; D is undetermined. V shed 4 bases and J shed 7 bases, with 17 bases lying between them. Germline V gene data show CDR1 as MNHEY and CDR2 as SVGAGI. This CDR3 comprises 15 residues. The CDR3 region is CASSSTDPIENEQFF. CDR3 nucleotide sequence: TGTGCCAGCAGTTCTACCGACCCAATCGAGAATGAGCAGTTCTTC.

V is TRBV4-2 and J is TRBJ2-7; D is undetermined. Between the trimmed V and J ends, which lost 0 bases and 0 bases, there was a span of 6 bases. The CDR3 is 14 residues long. Germline CDR1 is LGHNA and CDR2 is YNFKEQ. The DNA for the CDR3 is TGTGCCAGCAGCCAAGAACTCCTCTCCTACGAGCAGTACGTC. Its protein product is CASSQELLSYEQYV.

This clone has a handful of counts. V gene TRBV11-2 combines with J gene TRBJ1-1; 9 nucleotides agree with TRBD1. Unmatched junction bases numbered 6, after V lost 3 bases and J lost 10 bases. The V gene's germline CDR1 is SGHAT and CDR2 FQNNGV. The CDR3 runs to 13 residues. CDR3 in amino acids: CASSLEVGQGAFF. CDR3 in DNA: TGTGCCAGCAGCTTGGAAGTGGGACAGGGAGCTTTCTTT.

The chain couples TRBV16 to TRBJ2-2; D is possibly TRBD1 or TRBD2 (5 bases each). Trimming took off 0 bases at V and 7 bases at J, with 12 bases between the two ends. Germline values: CDR1 KGHSY, CDR2 FQNENV. The CDR3 contains 15 residues. CDR3 in amino acids: CASSQSGLAGGELFF. The CDR3 coding sequence is TGTGCCAGCAGCCAATCGGGGCTAGCCGGCGGGGAGCTGTTTTTT.

V and J are TRBV6-5 and TRBJ1-2; D is unresolved. The V end was cut by 6 bases, the J end by 9 bases, with 11 bases between. This CDR3 is 11 amino acids long. Germline lookup yields CDR1 MNHEY and CDR2 SVGAGI. In DNA, the CDR3 is TGTGCCAGCAGCCTTGGATTTAGCTACACCTTC. This codes for CASSLGFSYTF.

The CDR3 loop is CSVASDTEAFF. DNA of the CDR3: TGCAGCGTTGCTAGCGACACTGAAGCTTTCTTT. The chain couples TRBV29-1 to TRBJ1-1; no reliable D call. CDR3 length: 11 amino acids. V lost 4 bases and J lost 3, with 6 bases in between. Germline CDR1 and CDR2: SQVTM and ANQGSEA.

This chain connects TRBV19 to TRBJ1-5; a possible D gene is TRBD1 (6 bases). The CDR3 spans 16 residues. Trimming removed 3 bases from V and 6 bases from J, with 18 bases in between. Germline CDR1 reads LNHDA; CDR2 reads SQIVND (reference sequence). In DNA, the CDR3 is TGTGCCAGTAGTATGAACGGGGGGCCGGGGGGTCAGCCCCAGCATTTT. It translates to CASSMNGGPGGQPQHF.

This rearrangement joins TRBV30 to TRBJ2-7; 7 bases line up with TRBD2. The CDR3 is 14 amino acids. With V trimmed by 5 bases and J by 2 bases, 9 bases remained unmatched. CDR1 is GTSNPN and CDR2 is SVGIG in the germline V gene (reference sequence). CDR3 in amino acids: CAWGMRGRAYEQYF. The CDR3 DNA follows: TGTGCCTGGGGGATGCGGGGGAGAGCCTACGAGCAGTACTTC.

The V call is TRBV5-8, the J call TRBJ2-1, with 9 bases identical to TRBD1. With 5 bases clipped from V and 8 bases from J, the junction kept 17 bases outside the gene matches. The germline gives CDR1 SGHTS, CDR2 YDEGEE. The CDR3 runs 17 residues. CDR3 nucleotides: TGTGCCAGCAGACTGACGACCATCCTGGGACAGGGAGATGAGCAGTTCTTC. It encodes CASRLTTILGQGDEQFF.

The chain has TRBV10-1 and TRBJ1-2; D not certain. V lost 0 bases and J lost 6, with 8 bases in between. Germline values: CDR1 WNHNN, CDR2 SYGVQD (reference sequence). The CDR3 spans 13 residues. In nucleotides, the CDR3 is TGCGCCAGCAGTGAGTCGAGGCAGAATGGCTACACCTTC. Encoded protein: CASSESRQNGYTF.

Turning to this clone: Other DNA sequences in the same sample also yield this CDR3. The chain employs TRBV7-2 and TRBJ1-6, with no clear D. This CDR3 region has 15 residues. Germline CDR1 and CDR2: SGHTA and FQGNSA. Trimming pared 1 base from V and 3 bases from J, leaving 7 bases between. CDR3 amino acids: CASSLVAGYNSPLHF. In nucleotides, the CDR3 is TGTGCCAGCAGCTTAGTTGCAGGCTATAATTCACCCCTCCACTTT.

The V call is TRBV5-4, the J call TRBJ1-3, with D unresolved. V was pared by 4 bases and J by 2 bases, with 16 bases between. Germline V lookup: CDR1 SGHNT, CDR2 YYREEE (reference sequence). This CDR3 contains 16 residues. The CDR3 bases are TGTGCCAGCAGCCTAGGTGGGTTGCAAACTGGAAACACCATATATTTT. The encoded protein is CASSLGGLQTGNTIYF.

The V and J genes are TRBV15 and TRBJ1-1; 10 bases agree with TRBD1. The germline CDR1 and CDR2 sequences are LNHNV and YYDKDF (reference sequence). V gave up 0 bases and J gave up 4 bases; unmatched junction bases: 11. This CDR3 region has 18 residues. The CDR3 coding sequence is TGTGCCACCAGCAGAGAGTATGGGGACAGGGGCGGAAGCACTGAAGCTTTCTTT. It specifies CATSREYGDRGGSTEAFF.

The chain links TRBV5-1 to TRBJ1-1; 7 positions agree with TRBD1. Per germline, CDR1 SGHRS and CDR2 YFSETQ. There are 15 residues in the CDR3. The V gene end was trimmed by 4 bases and the J gene end by 10 bases; junction bases not matched to a gene: 16. CDR3 residues: CASSPDGTATEGAFF. In nucleotides, the CDR3 is TGCGCCAGCAGCCCGGACGGGACAGCTACAGAGGGAGCTTTCTTT. The variable domain in full, with the rest retrieved from reference TRBV5-1 and TRBJ1-1, is KAGVTQTPRYLIKTRGQQVTLSCSPISGHRSVSWYQQTPGQGLQFLFEYFSETQRNKGNFPGRFSGRQFSNSRSEMNVSTLELGDSALYLCASSPDGTATEGAFFGQGTRLTVV.

This chain uses TRBV28 with TRBJ1-5; 10 nucleotides line up with TRBD1. Germline V CDR1 and CDR2: MDHEN, SYDVKM. After removal of 7 bases from V and 3 bases from J, the junction contained 6 bases not matched to a gene. CDR3 length: 15 residues. CDR3 protein: CASIEGTGVNQPQHF. Written as DNA, the CDR3 is TGTGCCAGCATCGAGGGGACAGGGGTCAATCAGCCCCAGCATTTT.